A single sample gave rise to the 21 T cell receptor beta chains below, sequenced in a study of blood T cells in healthy people across ages. A sample-barcoded 5' primer and a J-beta primer mix were used in a second PCR of roughly 7 to 11 cycles. TCRdb reprocessed the 5' RACE reads via MiXCR and lists one record per CDR3 protein. The sample includes roughly 1,300,000 distinct CDR3 sequences, approximately 59% of them seen just once. The sample was blood. The receptors come from a man between 18 and 29 years old in good health.

The rearrangement uses TRBV18 and TRBJ2-5, with D possibly being TRBD2 (6 bases). The CDR3 is 17 amino acids. Germline CDR1 and CDR2: KGHSH and LQKENI. Trimming left V 2 bases short and J 11 bases short, with 27 bases between. CDR3 protein: CASSPLGGVADYNEQYF. The CDR3 region has the DNA TGTGCCAGCTCACCATTGGGGGGAGTAGCGGACTACAATGAGCAGTACTTC.

The V gene is TRBV4-3, the J gene TRBJ2-5, with 11 bases identical to TRBD2. The junction had 4 bases not matched to a gene; V was cut back by 0 bases and J by 4 bases. The V gene's germline CDR1 is LGHNA and CDR2 YSLEER. This CDR3 comprises 16 residues. In DNA, the CDR3 is TGCGCCAGCAGCCAAGACCTAGCGGGGGGCGGAGAGACCCAGTACTTC. Translating gives CASSQDLAGGGETQYF.

As for this clonotype: One end of the junction is discordant with germline, which a read error may explain. The chain recombines TRBV10-3 with TRBJ2-1; 7 nucleotides align to TRBD2. The CDR3 consists of 15 residues. CDR1 and CDR2 from the germline V gene are ENHRY and SYGVKD. The CDR3 is CAISDYTSDYKEQFF. The CDR3 coding sequence is TGTGCCATCAGTGATTATACTAGCGACTACAAGGAGCAGTTCTTC.

CDR3 DNA: TGCAGCGCATCAGGAGCGGACCTGTACAATGAGCAGTACTTC. Amino acids: CSASGADLYNEQYF. The chain has TRBV29-1 and TRBJ2-1, with a weak D call TRBD2 (5 bases). The tail of the sequence fits TRBJ2-7 better, so the J call may be wrong. Germline V gene data show CDR1 as SQVTM and CDR2 as ANQGSEA. The CDR3 is made up of 14 amino acids.

The rearrangement links TRBV7-9 to TRBJ2-1, with D unresolved. The V end was cut by 5 bases, the J end by 4 bases, with 9 bases between. The CDR3 runs to 13 residues. Germline values: CDR1 SEHNR, CDR2 FQNEAQ (reference sequence). In nucleotides, the CDR3 is TGTGCCAGCAGCCCTCCGATTTACAATGAGCAGTTCTTC. The encoded protein is CASSPPIYNEQFF.

V usage is TRBV27 and J usage is TRBJ1-6, with D tentatively TRBD1 (6 bases). The V end lost 2 bases, the J end lost 10 bases, and 9 bases lay between the germline ends. Germline loops: CDR1 MNHEY, CDR2 SMNVEV (reference sequence). This CDR3 has 13 residues. The CDR3 DNA follows: TGTGCCAGCAGTTTAACAGGGCCGTCACCCCTCCACTTT. It codes for CASSLTGPSPLHF.

This clonotype was detected only once. The chain employs TRBV6-1 and TRBJ2-7, with D uncertain. The CDR3 extends over 15 amino acids. V shed 0 bases and J shed 1 base, with 10 bases lying between them. In germline, CDR1 is MNHNS, CDR2 SASEGT. The CDR3 is CASSEAPRSSYEQYF. The DNA for the CDR3 is TGTGCCAGCAGTGAAGCCCCCCGTAGTTCCTACGAGCAGTACTTC.

This chain links TRBV20-1 with TRBJ2-7, with TRBD2 matching over 8 bases. Trimming at V came to 0 bases and at J to 0 bases, leaving 4 bases not matched to a gene. The CDR3 spans 15 residues. CDR1 is DFQATT, CDR2 SNEGSKA, per germline (reference sequence). CDR3 sequence (DNA): TGCAGTGCTAGAGAACGTAGCGGGGACTCCTACGAGCAGTACTTC. Amino acid sequence: CSARERSGDSYEQYF.

The chain uses TRBV28 and TRBJ1-2, with TRBD1 as a possible D gene (6 bases). The CDR3 is 14 amino acids. Germline CDR1 reads MDHEN; CDR2 reads SYDVKM. V shed 5 bases and J shed 1 base, with 11 bases lying between them. The CDR3 nucleotides read TGTGCCAGCAGTAGGACAGTAATTAACTATGGCTACACCTTC. It codes for CASSRTVINYGYTF.

This clonotype was recorded a few times. This chain joins TRBV6-6 and TRBJ2-7; D unresolved. Trimming left V 6 bases short and J 2 bases short, with 5 bases between. The germline gives CDR1 MNHNY, CDR2 SVGAGI (reference sequence). CDR3 length equals 11 residues. CDR3 bases: TGTGCCAGCAGGAATGCCTACGAGCAGTACTTC. It yields the protein CASRNAYEQYF.

The chain joins TRBV9 to TRBJ2-7; possible D gene TRBD2, 6 bases. CDR3 length: 13 residues. CDR1 is SGDLS and CDR2 is YYNGEE in the germline V gene. V lost 7 bases and J 2 bases, leaving 13 bases between the germline ends. Here the CDR3 DNA reads TGTGCCAGCGGGGGACTGATGCCCTACGAGCAGTACTTC. Translation gives CASGGLMPYEQYF.

In the case of this clonotype: A much larger clone lies one base from this, so it may be a read error. This chain joins TRBV12-3 or TRBV12-4 and TRBJ2-2; tentative D call: TRBD2 (6 bases). The CDR3 extends over 13 amino acids. The ends were cut back, 3 bases at V and 4 bases at J, with 6 bases in the middle. CDR3 sequence reads: CASSFGGTGELFF. The CDR3 nucleotides read TGTGCCAGCAGTTTCGGGGGCACCGGGGAGCTGTTTTTT.

The rearrangement joins TRBV29-1 to TRBJ2-6; the match to TRBD1 covers 8 bases. The germline gives CDR1 SQVTM, CDR2 ANQGSEA. V was pared by 4 bases and J by 4 bases, with 9 bases of the junction left unmatched. CDR3 size: 16 residues. CDR3 sequence reads: CSVGGQGARGANVLTF. The CDR3 DNA is TGCAGCGTTGGCGGGCAGGGGGCGCGAGGGGCCAACGTCCTGACTTTC.

This clonotype was recorded once. The genes are TRBV6-5 and TRBJ2-7; 7 bases map to TRBD2. The CDR3 contains 11 residues. Germline V CDR1 and CDR2: MNHEY, SVGAGI. V lost 11 bases and J lost 3; bases outside the gene matches: 4. The CDR3 protein is CAGGDRYEQYF. The DNA for the CDR3 is TGTGCCGGGGGGGACCGCTACGAGCAGTACTTC.

This clonotype showed up just a few times. This sequence joins TRBV7-2 and TRBJ2-7; possible D gene TRBD1, 6 bases. Germline assignment: CDR1 SGHTA and CDR2 FQGNSA. The CDR3 spans 15 residues. Trimming removed 1 base from V and 0 bases from J, with 10 bases in between. The CDR3 sequence: CASSLETGYSYEQYF. In DNA, the CDR3 is TGTGCCAGCAGCTTAGAAACAGGGTACTCCTACGAGCAGTACTTC.

V gene TRBV3-1 combines with J gene TRBJ2-3; D not certain. The CDR3 runs to 15 residues. Trimming cost V 0 bases and J 11 bases, with 18 bases left between them. Germline lookup yields CDR1 LGHDT and CDR2 YNNKEL (reference sequence). CDR3 coding DNA: TGTGCCAGCAGCCAAGACCCGGACCTACGCGTGGAGCAGTATTTT. Translating it yields CASSQDPDLRVEQYF.

The chain carries TRBV3-1 and TRBJ2-5; 13 nucleotides line up with TRBD2. Judging by the DNA end, TRBJ2-7 fits better; the J call may be wrong. The CDR3 is 16 residues long. Germline CDR1 and CDR2: LGHDT and YNNKEL (reference sequence). The CDR3 loop is CASSQDQGLAGTEQYF. The CDR3 DNA follows: TGTGCCAGCAGCCAAGATCAGGGACTAGCGGGAACCGAGCAGTACTTC.

CDR3 loop: CASSPLAGEGQKTQYF. The CDR3, as DNA: TGTGCCAGCAGTCCCTTAGCGGGAGAGGGACAAAAGACCCAGTACTTC. V gene TRBV7-9 combines with J gene TRBJ2-7, with TRBD2 identical over 9 bases. With the DNA end fitting TRBJ2-5 better, the J assignment may be wrong. The length of the CDR3 is 16 residues. Germline values: CDR1 SEHNR, CDR2 FQNEAQ (reference sequence).

The J gene is TRBJ2-2, the V gene TRBV11-2; 9 bases fit TRBD1. The CDR3 totals 16 residues. CDR1 and CDR2 (germline): SGHAT, FQNNGV. V lost 5 bases to trimming and J lost 3 bases; unmatched junction nucleotides: 7. The CDR3 nucleotides are TGTGCCAGCAGCCCCTCGACAGGGGGAGACACCGGGGAGCTGTTTTTT. Amino acids: CASSPSTGGDTGELFF.

The chain recombines TRBV18 with TRBJ2-1; 7 bases are shared with TRBD1. Germline CDR1 and CDR2: KGHSH and LQKENI. The CDR3 covers 17 residues. Trimming took 1 base from V and 6 from J; bases not matched to a gene: 12. CDR3 sequence reads: CASSPRPGTVVFNEQFF. CDR3 nucleotides: TGTGCCAGCTCACCACGTCCGGGGACAGTGGTGTTCAATGAGCAGTTCTTC. Full variable domain (outside the CDR3, taken from reference TRBV18 and TRBJ2-1): NAGVMQNPRHLVRRRGQEARLRCSPMKGHSHVYWYRQLPEEGLKFMVYLQKENIIDESGMPKERFSAEFPKEGPSILRIQQVVRGDSAAYFCASSPRPGTVVFNEQFFGPGTRLTVL.

This chain joins TRBV20-1 and TRBJ2-1; perhaps TRBD2 as D (7 bases). The CDR3 consists of 16 residues. V was trimmed by 0 bases and J by 4 bases, leaving 16 bases between them. Germline loops: CDR1 DFQATT, CDR2 SNEGSKA (reference sequence). In DNA, the CDR3 is TGCAGTGCTAGAGATCGTGTGCGGGGGCTTTACAATGAGCAGTTCTTC. It encodes CSARDRVRGLYNEQFF.